The rows below give T cell receptor beta chains drawn from one sample of a study of CD8+ T cells in alopecia areata. Clones were sequenced by immunoSEQ multiplex PCR, and TCRdb holds only the in-frame ones, with some missing. This sample has over 150,000 clones; approximately 60% occur once, and the top ten carry roughly 0.67%. This specimen consisted of CD4+ T cells sorted from blood, obtained at week 4, from a patient treated with tofacitinib. These receptors originate from a human donor with alopecia areata. Each CDR3 is given with its conserved first and last residue. D genes are given only for firm matches. Part of the rows lack a size; the others show once, few, many or a class for expanded clones.

J,size,D,V,length,CDR3,DNA
TRBJ2-3,NA,TRBD1,TRBV2,14,CASTTGQGTDTQYF,TGTGCCAGCACAACCGGACAGGGCACAGATACGCAGTATTTT
TRBJ2-3,few,NA,TRBV25-1,15,CASSPLWGSADTQYF,TGTGCCAGCAGCCCCCTATGGGGGTCGGCAGATACGCAGTATTTT
TRBJ2-1,NA,NA,TRBV9,13,CASSVVGINEQFF,TGTGCCAGCAGCGTAGTGGGGATCAATGAGCAGTTCTTC
TRBJ2-4,NA,NA,TRBV19,14,CASSIGSRENIQYF,TGTGCCAGTAGTATCGGCAGCCGGGAAAACATTCAGTACTTC
TRBJ2-2,NA,TRBD2,TRBV19,17,CASSLLAVDYLTGELFF,TGTGCCAGTAGTTTGCTAGCGGTTGACTATCTAACCGGGGAGCTGTTTTTT
TRBJ2-2,NA,TRBD2,TRBV11-2,15,CASSLGLAVDGELFF,TGTGCCAGCAGCCTGGGACTAGCGGTCGATGGGGAGCTGTTTTTT
TRBJ1-5,once,NA,TRBV30,15,CAWSVKGSLNQPQHF,TGTGCCTGGAGTGTAAAAGGCAGTCTCAATCAGCCCCAGCATTTT
TRBJ1-5,NA,NA,TRBV15,16,CATSRDEPGVNQPQHF,TGTGCCACCAGCAGAGACGAACCAGGGGTCAATCAGCCCCAGCATTTT
TRBJ2-7,NA,NA,TRBV30,14,CAWSAGLIAYEQYF,TGTGCCTGGAGTGCCGGACTGATTGCCTACGAGCAGTACTTC
TRBJ2-7,NA,TRBD1,TRBV11-2,15,CASSLEDRGLYEQYF,TGTGCCAGCAGCTTAGAGGACAGGGGGCTTTACGAGCAGTACTTC
TRBJ1-4,NA,TRBD1,TRBV29-1,14,CSARYRGVEEKLFF,TGCAGCGCCCGATACAGGGGAGTCGAAGAAAAACTGTTTTTT
TRBJ1-2,few,TRBD1,TRBV12-5,14,CASGSGQTLYGYTF,TGTGCTAGTGGGTCGGGACAGACTCTCTATGGCTACACCTTC
TRBJ1-1,NA,NA,TRBV30,14,CAWSHRLLDTEAFF,TGTGCCTGGAGTCACCGCCTTTTAGACACTGAAGCTTTCTTT
TRBJ2-5,NA,NA,TRBV7-9,16,CASSFNVGGSGETQYF,TGTGCCAGCAGCTTTAATGTTGGTGGGTCGGGTGAGACCCAGTACTTC
TRBJ1-4,NA,TRBD1,TRBV6-5,15,CASRRRRQGNEKLFF,TGTGCCAGCAGGCGAAGGCGACAGGGTAATGAAAAACTGTTTTTT
TRBJ2-2,NA,TRBD2,TRBV30,16,CAWSRLAGVNTGELFF,TGTGCCTGGAGCCGACTAGCGGGTGTGAACACCGGGGAGCTGTTTTTT
TRBJ1-5,few,NA,TRBV6-1,13,CASEVLRGQPQHF,TGTGCCAGCGAAGTCCTGAGGGGACAGCCCCAGCATTTT
TRBJ1-1,NA,NA,TRBV29-1,12,CSVDIRAGLGFF,TGCAGCGTTGACATACGGGCCGGTCTCGGTTTCTTT
TRBJ2-1,many,NA,TRBV5-6,15,CASSLLVSSYNEQFF,TGTGCCAGCAGCTTGCTAGTCAGCTCCTACAATGAGCAGTTCTTC
TRBJ2-1,once,NA,TRBV29-1,14,CSVNGQGVGNEQFF,TGCAGCGTTAATGGTCAGGGAGTTGGCAATGAGCAGTTCTTC
TRBJ1-4,NA,NA,TRBV29-1,11,CSVGGDAKLFF,TGCAGCGTCGGGGGAGATGCAAAACTGTTTTTT
TRBJ2-3,NA,NA,TRBV20-1,11,CSAEGTDTQYF,TGCAGTGCTGAGGGCACAGATACGCAGTATTTT
TRBJ1-2,NA,NA,TRBV4-2,14,CASSSTTSFYGYTF,TGTGCCAGCAGCTCGACCACGTCGTTTTACGGCTACACCTTC
TRBJ2-3,once,TRBD1,TRBV29-1,10,CSGGQDTQYF,TGCAGCGGGGGACAGGATACGCAGTATTTT
TRBJ2-7,medium-sized,NA,TRBV7-2,13,CASSLSEFYEQYF,TGTGCCAGCAGCTTGTCAGAATTCTACGAGCAGTACTTC
TRBJ1-1,NA,NA,TRBV23-1,14,CASSPPTENTEAFF,TGCGCCAGCAGTCCCCCGACGGAGAACACTGAAGCTTTCTTT
TRBJ2-7,once,TRBD2,TRBV4-1,16,CASSQLAGLYSYEQYF,TGCGCCAGCAGCCAACTAGCGGGACTATACTCCTACGAGCAGTACTTC
TRBJ1-1,many,TRBD1,TRBV27,13,CASSPTGRSEAFF,TGTGCCAGCAGTCCGACAGGGAGGTCTGAAGCTTTCTTT
TRBJ2-1,once,TRBD2,TRBV5-1,16,CASIQEAGGLSNEQFF,TGCGCCAGCATCCAGGAAGCGGGAGGACTAAGCAATGAGCAGTTCTTC
TRBJ1-3,NA,NA,TRBV6-5,15,CASRTTDSSGNTIYF,TGTGCCAGCAGGACGACAGATAGCTCTGGAAACACCATATATTTT
TRBJ1-2,NA,NA,TRBV30,13,CASYRDSYGGYTF,TGTGCCTCGTACCGGGACTCCTACGGAGGCTACACCTTC
TRBJ2-7,NA,TRBD2,TRBV11-2,17,CASSLDRASGAYYEQYF,TGTGCCAGCAGCTTAGACCGAGCTAGCGGGGCGTACTACGAGCAGTACTTC
TRBJ2-1,NA,TRBD2,TRBV2,16,CASRKDTSGMVNEQFF,TGTGCCAGCAGAAAGGACACTAGCGGGATGGTCAATGAGCAGTTCTTC
TRBJ1-5,NA,NA,TRBV30,13,CAWSLGANQPQHF,TGTGCCTGGAGTCTTGGGGCCAATCAGCCCCAGCATTTT
TRBJ1-1,few,NA,TRBV7-9,14,CASSLGGRGTEAFF,TGTGCCAGCAGCTTGGGGGGCCGGGGCACTGAAGCTTTCTTT
TRBJ2-6,NA,NA,TRBV28,17,CASSSPGLYSGANVLTF,TGTGCCAGCAGTTCTCCAGGGTTATACTCTGGGGCCAACGTCCTGACTTTC
TRBJ1-5,once,NA,TRBV28,13,CASSAQGHQPQHF,TGTGCCAGCAGTGCTCAGGGCCATCAGCCCCAGCATTTT